The rows below give T cell receptor beta chains drawn from one sample of a study of blood T cells in healthy people across ages. TCRdb reanalysed the 5' RACE reads using MiXCR and keeps one entry per CDR3 protein. This sample has around 2 million distinct CDR3 sequences, with about two fifths found just once. Material for sequencing was blood. The source is a human donor in good health. CDR3s leave out the opening cysteine and the closing phenylalanine or tryptophan.

J gene,V gene,CDR3 protein
TRBJ1-5,TRBV6-2/TRBV6-3,ASRPTGSGNQPQH
TRBJ2-7,TRBV12-5,ASGLVQGYYSYEQY
TRBJ2-5,TRBV5-1,ASSLGDFKYQETQY
TRBJ2-1,TRBV5-1,ASSSGGDSDNEQF
TRBJ2-4,TRBV20-1,SASGQGAEEQY
TRBJ1-5,TRBV12-3/TRBV12-4,ASTQGARDQPQH
TRBJ1-1,TRBV27,ASSLSLKQGVNTEAF
TRBJ2-1,TRBV5-1,ASSLADSNSYNEQF
TRBJ2-3,TRBV29-1,SGTSGGEDTQY
TRBJ2-7,TRBV7-9,ASSTRDSVSYEQY
TRBJ2-3,TRBV29-1,SEALGADTQY
TRBJ2-1,TRBV28,ASAGGGPFEQF
TRBJ1-3,TRBV2,ASGVGRPISGNTIY
TRBJ2-1,TRBV20-1,SAQKPDRVVYNEQF
TRBJ1-2,TRBV7-9,ASSQGQAILRGYT
TRBJ2-5,TRBV7-2,ASSLGAPSKTQY
TRBJ2-3,TRBV7-2,ASSLAAGEGQDTQY
TRBJ1-1,TRBV2,AMRTGLLNTEAF
TRBJ2-3,TRBV20-1,SANAGARSTDTQY
TRBJ1-2,TRBV12-3/TRBV12-4,ASSLGGPGFGYT
TRBJ2-5,TRBV5-1,ASSLMGSSGYQETQY
TRBJ2-3,TRBV12-3/TRBV12-4,ATRNGQGFADTQY
TRBJ2-3,TRBV20-1,SALDRGYTDTQY
TRBJ1-4,TRBV12-3/TRBV12-4,ANSLSWGDNEKLF
TRBJ2-5,TRBV7-9,ATLAGARGYQETQY
TRBJ1-4,TRBV9,ASSESGARGKLF
TRBJ1-2,TRBV29-1,SVEAPGHVNGYT
TRBJ2-1,TRBV6-4,ASSGEGGDEQF
-,TRBV7-6,ASSITGPSNEQY
TRBJ1-2,TRBV19,ASSPWEGEGGYT
TRBJ2-3,TRBV2,ASSGSSTGSTDTQY
TRBJ2-5,TRBV28,ASGTGQETQY
TRBJ2-3,TRBV28,ASSLPFTDTQY
TRBJ2-2,TRBV10-3,AVTGDDTGELF